This T cell receptor beta chain derives from a study of cytomegalovirus exposure and HLA in healthy donors (dated by TCRdb to 2015 to 2018). About the investigation overall: An earlier analysis of about 530 of the donors reported around 280 Gb of sequence data and around 100 million unique TCR beta sequences obtained from around 180 million T cells. Approximately 330 gigabases of sequencing data and roughly 81 million unique TCR sequences made up an early release that covered approximately 620 HLA-typed donors. Among the approximately 430 genotyped donors, around 81% belonged to the genetic ancestry cluster associated with self-reported Caucasian donors. The aim of the study was to test whether cataloging public T cell receptors could identify signatures of past pathogen exposure. The study used immunosequencing to profile the T cell repertoires of 600 to 850 subjects and linked those repertoires to cytomegalovirus serostatus. In addition to the first cohort of roughly 700 subjects, a separate validation cohort of 100 to 150 different subjects was used. The study combined high-throughput TCR immunosequencing, statistical association of individual TCRs with disease status, and machine learning to predict cytomegalovirus infection status. A later analysis re-examined previously published TCR beta repertoires from about 670 donors and added high-resolution HLA genotyping to investigate patterns of TCR occurrence. In the later analysis, no new phenotypic data were used to find candidate immune exposures; instead, reliance was placed on TCR beta sequences and their occurrence across donors. An earlier analysis of 587 of the donors applied high-throughput TCR beta sequencing to assess whether each TCR beta V gene segment acted as functional or pseudogenic. Donor age, sex, ethnicity and CMV serostatus were collected together with the repertoire data. In a later genetic analysis, genome-wide SNP genotypes for about three fifths of the 666 donors were used, and that subset was treated as a discovery cohort. All discovery cohort repertoires had been generated on a single sequencing platform. Class I and class II HLA loci were covered by the typing at four-digit resolution. The number of typed donors differed by locus: about 620-640 for A, B, C, DRB1 and DQB1; some 540 for DQA1; 600 to 610 for DPA1; and roughly 450 for DPB1. Because of strong linkage in the cohort, roughly five DR-DQ haplotypes were treated as single units for association and clustering. Among some 410 genotyped donors of the cohort, an average of around 240,000 unique TCR beta nucleotide sequences were sequenced per donor, roughly a sixth of them non-productive. Findings and caveats that apply to the study as a whole: The study gave a list of 150 to 200 TCR beta chains associated with cytomegalovirus. In a later analysis, HLA-associated TCR beta chains were found to be more clonally expanded and to have lower generation probabilities than equally common non-associated chains. In a later analysis, some 17,000 TCR beta sequences were associated with specific HLA alleles at a false discovery rate of 0.05. HLA typing was unavailable for some donors at each locus, so association tests used only the typed subset. Most CMV-associated TCR beta chains appeared to be HLA-restricted in a later analysis, and the HLA associations seemed to be driven largely by CMV exposure. Sequencing depth was assumed to be roughly uniform across donors in the presence/absence analyses, though that assumption may not hold. Several of the top co-occurrence clusters appeared to be linked to parvovirus B19, influenza, CMV and Epstein-Barr virus, according to a later analysis. A cluster of highly shared sequence variants was judged likely to represent a technical artifact of the sequencing pipeline. An association between a missense DCLRE1C variant and V-gene and J-gene trimming of TCR beta chains was found in a later genetic analysis and replicated in an independent cohort. A further reported finding was that TCR beta sequences accurately predicted the HLA-A and HLA-B alleles for most subjects in the first cohort. An earlier analysis of 587 of the donors showed that most TCR beta V segments appeared in productive rearrangements either about 90% or about 30% of the time, which broadly matched IMGT annotations. The classifier was reported to diagnose cytomegalovirus status with high specificity and sensitivity in both the original cohort and the validation cohort. Most TCR sequences were observed very rarely across donors, whereas some public TCRs were present in many individuals. The earlier analysis of 587 of the donors excluded 15 to 20 rarely observed V segments, including chromosome 9 orphons, because counts were too low. Some IMGT-functional V segments, including TRBV6-2 and TRBV6-3, could not be distinguished by the 87-base-pair reads and were therefore excluded. According to a later genetic analysis, donors in an Asian-associated ancestry cluster had fewer N-insertions in productive TCRs than the approximately 650-donor mean. For the cohort, immune exposure information was limited to CMV serostatus. This cohort had only TCR beta chains sequenced, and the lack of alpha or paired-chain data limited which features could be detected. Linkage disequilibrium might explain the correlated functional status among segregating V segments, but an unknown experimental factor could not be excluded. When HLA alleles, especially DR and DQ, strongly co-occurred, attributing TCR associations to individual alleles was difficult. In vitro tests confirmed that three of the cytomegalovirus-associated TCR beta chains recognize cytomegalovirus antigens. According to the authors, the approach could potentially be generalized to other disease states and immunological phenotypes. According to a later analysis, TCR association rates differed among HLA loci, with DRB1 alleles showing the most associated TCRs and HLA-C alleles showing the fewest.

This clone appeared once. Its antigen remains undetermined. No clone much larger than this one lies a single base away; base qualities are absent. Library preparation employed the immunoSEQ multiplex PCR assay. A mixture of 60 forward primers for TCR Vbeta segments and 13 reverse primers for TCR Jbeta segments was used in the multiplex PCR. The CDR3 region of rearranged TCR beta genes was amplified from genomic DNA with a multiplex PCR assay. Amplified TCR beta libraries were sequenced as 87-base-pair reads on the Illumina HiSeq System. On the authors' methods: A later analysis counted about 80 million unique TCR beta chains across the 650 to 800 repertoires, and approximately 11 million of these chains were shared by at least two donors. A nearest-neighbor algorithm error-corrected the raw reads and collapsed the reads into unique sequences, merging closely related sequences to remove PCR and sequencing errors. V, D and J gene segments were assigned by aligning CDR3 sequences to IMGT reference sequences. For a sequence to be retained, a match of at least six nucleotides was required to both a V gene segment and a J gene segment. A rearrangement was called productive if the CDR3 had no stop codons and remained in frame with V and J, and every other rearrangement was called non-productive. CDR3 was defined according to IMGT convention as the region running from the second conserved V-encoded cysteine to the conserved J-encoded phenylalanine. The earlier analysis of about 610 of the donors excluded any sequence lacking an unambiguous match to a single V gene segment. In an earlier analysis of 500 to 750 of the donors, V segments were called functional above 56.7% productive rearrangements and were called segregating when the between-donor standard deviation exceeded 5%. A statistical classification framework was built to diagnose cytomegalovirus status from the catalog of TCR beta chain sequences. V and J gene assignment, in a later analysis, came from comparing TCR nucleotide sequences with IMGT/GENE-DB human TR gene sequences. Using the TCRdist pipeline, a later analysis assigned CDR3 sequences along with most-parsimonious VDJ recombination scenarios. In a later analysis, every TCR beta chain was defined by the combination of its CDR3 amino acid sequence and its V-gene family, and reads without a unique V-gene family were dropped. To address suspected cross-contamination and a sequencing artifact, a later analysis removed some 620 highly shared, low-generation-probability nucleotide sequences. In a later analysis, a clonal expansion index was calculated for each public chain from normalized within-repertoire ranks of inferred template counts. In a later analysis, generation probabilities were computed using a VDJ recombination model fitted to out-of-frame rearrangements, and the results were checked against IGoR. A later analysis scored TCR-TCR, TCR-HLA and TCR-CMV co-occurrence with hypergeometric tests, applying a repertoire-size bias correction to TCR pairs. A later analysis estimated false discovery rates by permuting HLA or CMV assignments 20 times. A later analysis grouped co-occurring TCRs with DBSCAN, adding TCRdist sequence similarity when clustering within HLA-allele-positive subsets. Repertoires with fewer than 30,000 or more than 120,000 public chains were left out of co-occurrence clustering, as were several repertoires with anomalous nucleotide sharing. In its TCRdb copy, this immuneACCESS table keeps in-frame sequences only and misses some clones. Where compared with another copy, unresolved V genes explain less than half of these, and the others have no known cause. Clone size and the V and J calls come from that table; the DNA yielded D and trimming. This sample is represented by approximately 92,000 clones; about two thirds of them were singletons. 8.2% of the sample goes to the ten largest clones.

The cohort was made up of roughly 670 healthy bone marrow donors. At the time of sampling, all cohort members were nominally healthy, though unrecorded immune exposures were likely present. The donor was CMV seronegative and belonged to the group of around 350 seronegative cohort members. A peripheral blood sample was collected from each donor, and TCR beta sequencing was performed on peripheral blood mononuclear cells. The Qiagen DNeasy Blood Extraction Kit was used to extract genomic DNA from the blood cell samples. Based on the germline V gene (reference sequence), the CDR1 and CDR2 sequences are SGHKS and YYEKEE. V is shortened by 1 base, J by 6 bases, and the region joining them spans 14 bases. The CDR3 goes from the cysteine to the phenylalanine over 15 residues. Solely the CDR3 DNA is kept, with 45 bases framed from the first base.

The sequence derives from a man in his sixties in good health and CMV-seronegative. The sequence links TRBV5-5 to TRBJ1-5, with no confidently assigned D gene. The material sequenced was PBMCs. The CDR3 protein: CASSLSLQEAQPQHF. DNA sequence: TGTGCCAGCAGCTTGTCTCTCCAGGAGGCTCAGCCCCAGCATTTT.